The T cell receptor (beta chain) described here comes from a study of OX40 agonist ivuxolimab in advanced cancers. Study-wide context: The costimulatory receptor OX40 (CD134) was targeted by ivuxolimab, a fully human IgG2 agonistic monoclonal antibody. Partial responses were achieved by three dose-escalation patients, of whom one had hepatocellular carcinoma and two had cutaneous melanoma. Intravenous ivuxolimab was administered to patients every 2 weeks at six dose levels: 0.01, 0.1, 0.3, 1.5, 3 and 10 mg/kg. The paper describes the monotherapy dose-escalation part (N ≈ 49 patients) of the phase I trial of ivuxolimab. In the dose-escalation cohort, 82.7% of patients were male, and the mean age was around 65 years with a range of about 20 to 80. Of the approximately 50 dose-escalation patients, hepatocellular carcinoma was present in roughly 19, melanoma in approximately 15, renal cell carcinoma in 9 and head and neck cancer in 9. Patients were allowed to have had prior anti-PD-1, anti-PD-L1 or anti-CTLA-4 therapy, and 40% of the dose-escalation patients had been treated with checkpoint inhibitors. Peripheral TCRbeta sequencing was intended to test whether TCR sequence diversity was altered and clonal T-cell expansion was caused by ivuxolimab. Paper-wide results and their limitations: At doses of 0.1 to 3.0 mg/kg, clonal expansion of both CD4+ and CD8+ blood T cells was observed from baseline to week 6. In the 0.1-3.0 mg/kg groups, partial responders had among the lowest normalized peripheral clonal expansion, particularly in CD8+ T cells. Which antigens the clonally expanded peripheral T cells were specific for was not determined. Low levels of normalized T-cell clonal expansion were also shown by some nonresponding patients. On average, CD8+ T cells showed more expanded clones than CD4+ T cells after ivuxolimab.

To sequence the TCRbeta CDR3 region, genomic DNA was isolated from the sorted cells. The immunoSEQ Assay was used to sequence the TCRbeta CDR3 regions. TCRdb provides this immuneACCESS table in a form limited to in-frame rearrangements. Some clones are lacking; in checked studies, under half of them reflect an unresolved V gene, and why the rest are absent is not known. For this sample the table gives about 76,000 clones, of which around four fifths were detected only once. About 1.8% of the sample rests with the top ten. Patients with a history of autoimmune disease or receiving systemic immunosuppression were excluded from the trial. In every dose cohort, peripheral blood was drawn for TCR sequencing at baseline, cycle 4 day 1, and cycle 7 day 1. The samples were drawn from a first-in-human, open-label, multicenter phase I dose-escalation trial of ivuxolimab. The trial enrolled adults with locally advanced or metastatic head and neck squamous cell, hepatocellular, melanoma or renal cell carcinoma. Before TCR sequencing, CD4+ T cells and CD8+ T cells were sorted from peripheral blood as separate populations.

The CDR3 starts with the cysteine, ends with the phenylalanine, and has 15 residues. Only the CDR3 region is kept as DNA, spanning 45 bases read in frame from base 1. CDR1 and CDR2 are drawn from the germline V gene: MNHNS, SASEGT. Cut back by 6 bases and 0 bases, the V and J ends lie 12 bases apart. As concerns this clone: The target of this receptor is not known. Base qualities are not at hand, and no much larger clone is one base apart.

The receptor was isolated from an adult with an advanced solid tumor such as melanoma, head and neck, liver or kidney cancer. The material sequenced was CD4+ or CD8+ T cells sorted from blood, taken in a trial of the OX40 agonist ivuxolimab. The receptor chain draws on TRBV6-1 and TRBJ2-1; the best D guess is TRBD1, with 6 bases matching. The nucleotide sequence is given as TGTGCCAGCAGGGACAGCCCAAGCTCCTACAATGAGCAGTTCTTC. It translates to CASRDSPSSYNEQFF.